The clone carrying this T cell receptor beta chain was detected ten times or more. Its antigen is not identified. This entry belongs to a study of CD8 T cells in ankylosing spondylitis. Researchers built TCR beta libraries using quantitative 5'-RACE with molecular barcodes. TCRdb re-called the 5' RACE reads through MiXCR, storing one row per CDR3 protein. The table has about 840,000 distinct CDR3 sequences, 10% to 15% seen once. V lost 5 bases, J lost 4 bases, and 12 bases lay in between. The CDR3 is made up of 13 amino acids. Germline V gene sequence: CDR1 MNHEY, CDR2 SMNVEV (reference sequence). Study observations and caveats: The study identified a TCR beta motif of about eight highly homologous variants that appeared characteristic of ankylosing spondylitis blood. Disease-associated clones were reportedly significantly overrepresented in matched ankylosing spondylitis synovial fluid.

The source of this sequence is a male donor with ankylosing spondylitis. The sample comprised blood, either unsorted or a sorted T cell fraction (not recorded which). V is TRBV27 and J is TRBJ2-7, with D possibly TRBD1 on 6 matching bases. The CDR3 sequence: CASSKDRGYEQYF. The DNA for the CDR3 is TGTGCCAGCAGTAAGGACAGAGGGTACGAGCAGTACTTC.